This TCR beta chain was documented in a study of cytomegalovirus exposure and HLA in healthy donors. General study results and limits: TCR sequences were mostly rare, though some public TCRs occurred in many donors.

J gave up 6 bases and V 1 base, and 4 bases lay outside the gene matches. The CDR3 contains 14 residues. Germline loops: CDR1 SQVTM, CDR2 ANQGSEA. PCR employed 60 Vbeta and 13 Jbeta primers. TCRdb's copy holds only in-frame clones and misses some; the assay was immunoSEQ multiplex PCR. The sample consists of about 190,000 clones, around four fifths of them appearing once. As regards this clone: The target antigen is unknown.

The V and J genes are TRBV29-1 and TRBJ2-1, with 9 positions matching TRBD2. Sample: PBMCs. This clonotype was sampled from a middle-aged woman in good health and CMV-seronegative. CDR3 residues: CSVEAGLASNEQFF. For the CDR3, the DNA is TGCAGCGTTGAAGCGGGACTAGCCTCCAATGAGCAGTTCTTC.